This paragraph covers one TCR beta chain sequence. Its matching antigen is unknown. The data belong to a study of T cells expressing NK-cell markers. In the study overall: In the group of eight sequenced donors, seven were HCMV-seropositive and one was seronegative. Regarding the study as a whole: As a fraction of CD8+ T cells, dominant NKG2C+ clonotypes reached roughly 1.0-7.5% in about six donors. The leading position in the CD3+CD56-NKG2C+ fraction of several donors also went to these clonotypes.

UMIs accompanied the 5'RACE template switching by which TCR beta cDNA was made. Following a re-call of the 5' RACE reads, TCRdb has one entry per CDR3 protein and lacks DNA. This table lists over 150,000 distinct CDR3 sequences. The CDR3 is 13 residues long. The germline V gene encodes CDR1 MGHDK and CDR2 SYGVNS. The V gene is TRBV25-1, the J gene TRBJ2-3; TCRdb reports TRBD2, a call that lacks DNA to check it against. The sequence was obtained from a woman aged 45-60 years in good health. The specimen was blood T cells: a sorted CD56 or NKG2C T cell subset, CD4+ or CD8+ T cells, or bulk PBMC T cells (not recorded which). CDR3 region: CATSGTHTDTQYF.